One sample yielded the 20 T cell receptor beta chains listed below, sequenced in a study of T cells expressing NK-cell markers. Using the 5' RACE reads, TCRdb records one entry per CDR3 protein without DNA. The table lists some 140,000 distinct CDR3 sequences, with 37% in the top ten. Sequencing used blood T cells: a sorted CD56 or NKG2C T cell subset, CD4+ or CD8+ T cells, or bulk PBMC T cells (not recorded which). The source of these receptors is a woman between 50 and 59 years old in good health.

V and J are TRBV19 and TRBJ1-1; TCRdb's D call of TRBD1 is untestable without DNA. The CDR3 is made up of 14 amino acids. The germline CDR1 and CDR2 sequences are LNHDA and SQIVND (reference sequence). The chain's CDR3 is CASRGQEMNTEAFF.

V and J are TRBV27 and TRBJ2-1; TCRdb's assignment of TRBD1 cannot be checked, as there is no DNA. Germline CDR1 and CDR2: MNHEY and SMNVEV (reference sequence). The CDR3 has 16 amino acids. The CDR3 is CASSLPGQGSYNEQFF.

The rearrangement joins TRBV28 to TRBJ2-1; checking the TCRdb D call of TRBD1 is not possible without DNA. In germline, CDR1 is MDHEN, CDR2 SYDVKM. CDR3 length: 15 residues. CDR3 loop: CASSWTVSSYNEQFF.

The V call is TRBV7-9, the J call TRBJ1-3; TCRdb lists TRBD1, though no DNA is available to test this call. The CDR3 has 15 amino acids. The V gene's germline CDR1 is SEHNR and CDR2 FQNEAQ (reference sequence). CDR3 loop: CASSPREGYGNTIYF.

The V gene is TRBV5-1, the J gene TRBJ1-1; the D call of TRBD1 rests on TCRdb alone, since no DNA is present to check it. The CDR3 has 16 amino acids. Germline loops: CDR1 SGHRS, CDR2 YFSETQ. CDR3 sequence: CASSIGLQGMNTEAFF.

CDR3 protein: CASSYLTGRIDTQYF. V gene TRBV6-2 or TRBV6-3 combines with J gene TRBJ2-3; lacking DNA, the TRBD1 call made by TCRdb goes unchecked. The germline CDR1 and CDR2 sequences are MNHEY and SVGEGT. The CDR3 is made up of 15 amino acids.

The chain carries TRBV4-1 and TRBJ2-7; TCRdb's D gene call, TRBD1, goes unchecked for lack of DNA. The CDR3 runs to 15 residues. Germline CDR1 is MGHRA and CDR2 is YSYEKL. This CDR3 is CASSQEPQGGYEQYF.

The rearrangement links TRBV5-1 to TRBJ2-1; TCRdb designates TRBD1, a call that cannot be tested without DNA. This CDR3 is built from 15 residues. Germline V gives CDR1 SGHRS, CDR2 YFSETQ. CDR3 protein: CASSYTGGEYNEQFF.

The chain carries TRBV20-1 and TRBJ1-4. From germline, CDR1 is DFQATT and CDR2 SNEGSKA (reference sequence). The CDR3 is 16 amino acids. The CDR3 sequence is CSATNRTAFPLEKLFF.

The gene calls are TRBV29-1 and TRBJ2-5; TCRdb names TRBD2, which stays unverified in the absence of DNA. This CDR3 has 14 amino acids. Germline values: CDR1 SQVTM, CDR2 ANQGSEA. CDR3 protein: CSVEDWREQETQYF.

V and J are TRBV4-2 and TRBJ2-3; TCRdb lists TRBD1, though no DNA is available to test this call. Germline V gives CDR1 LGHNA, CDR2 YNFKEQ. CDR3 length: 18 amino acids. CDR3 amino acids: CASSQVGLGTERTDTQYF.

This chain connects TRBV29-1 to TRBJ1-1; TCRdb gives TRBD1 as the D gene, but with no DNA this cannot be confirmed. The CDR3 has 14 amino acids. The germline CDR1 and CDR2 sequences are SQVTM and ANQGSEA. CDR3 residues: CSGAEQGGWTEAFF.

J is TRBJ1-4 and V is TRBV4-2. CDR1 and CDR2 from the germline V gene are LGHNA and YNFKEQ. The CDR3 covers 11 residues. The CDR3 sequence is CASRRNEKLFF.

This chain joins TRBV27 and TRBJ1-1; with no DNA, the TCRdb D assignment of TRBD1 cannot be verified. The germline gives CDR1 MNHEY, CDR2 SMNVEV (reference sequence). This CDR3 contains 14 residues. The CDR3 loop is CASMGDGMNTEAFF.

The chain employs TRBV2 and TRBJ1-2. Germline CDR1 SNHLY, CDR2 FYNNEI. CDR3 length equals 15 residues. Here the CDR3 reads CASSETSTDNYGYTF.

The CDR3 reads CASNPLAGADNEQFF. The rearrangement joins TRBV4-1 to TRBJ2-1; as DNA is missing, the TRBD2 call by TCRdb cannot be tested. Germline V gene sequence: CDR1 MGHRA, CDR2 YSYEKL. The CDR3 extends over 15 amino acids.

The V and J genes are TRBV5-1 and TRBJ2-3; without DNA, the TCRdb call of TRBD2 cannot be checked. The CDR3 totals 16 residues. CDR1 is SGHRS, CDR2 YFSETQ, per germline. CDR3 sequence reads: CASSGVAGDSTDTQYF.

V and J are TRBV5-6 and TRBJ2-2; TCRdb reports TRBD1, a call that lacks DNA to check it against. The CDR3 length is 14 residues. Germline-derived CDR1 and CDR2 are SGHDT and YYEEEE. CDR3 in amino acids: CASSLIQGPGELFF. The full variable domain, rest sourced from reference TRBV5-6 and TRBJ2-2, is DAGVTQSPTHLIKTRGQQVTLRCSPKSGHDTVSWYQQALGQGPQFIFQYYEEEERQRGNFPDRFSGHQFPNYSSELNVNALLLGDSALYLCASSLIQGPGELFFGEGSRLTVL.

The rearrangement uses TRBV10-1 and TRBJ2-2; the TRBD2 assignment by TCRdb is unverifiable without DNA. Germline CDR1 and CDR2: WNHNN and SYGVQD (reference sequence). CDR3 length equals 15 residues. CDR3: CASSGGKRGTGELFF.

CDR3 sequence reads: CASRSLATNTGELFF. The V gene is TRBV12-3 or TRBV12-4, the J gene TRBJ2-2; TCRdb names TRBD2, which stays unverified in the absence of DNA. CDR3 length equals 15 residues.